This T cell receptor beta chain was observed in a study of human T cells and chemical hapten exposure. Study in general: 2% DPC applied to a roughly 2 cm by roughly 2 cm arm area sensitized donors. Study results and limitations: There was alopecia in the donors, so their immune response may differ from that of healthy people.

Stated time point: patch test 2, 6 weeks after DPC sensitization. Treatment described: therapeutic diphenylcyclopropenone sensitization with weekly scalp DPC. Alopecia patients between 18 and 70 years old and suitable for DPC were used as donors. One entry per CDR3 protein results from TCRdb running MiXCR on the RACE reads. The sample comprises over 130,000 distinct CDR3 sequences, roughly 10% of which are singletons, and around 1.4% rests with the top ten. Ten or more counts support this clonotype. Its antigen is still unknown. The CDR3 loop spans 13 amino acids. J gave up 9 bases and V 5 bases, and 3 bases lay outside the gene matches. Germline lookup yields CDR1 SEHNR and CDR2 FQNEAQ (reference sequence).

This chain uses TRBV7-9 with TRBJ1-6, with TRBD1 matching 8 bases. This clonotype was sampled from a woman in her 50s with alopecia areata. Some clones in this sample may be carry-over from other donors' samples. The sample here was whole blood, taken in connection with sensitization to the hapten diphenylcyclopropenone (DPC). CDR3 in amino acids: CASSTGGGSPLHF. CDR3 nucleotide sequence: TGTGCCAGCAGCACAGGGGGGGGTTCACCCCTCCACTTT.